The table lists the clone carrying this T cell receptor (beta chain) with a few counts. The antigen is not known. Germline V gene data show CDR1 as DFQATT and CDR2 as SNEGSKA (reference sequence). The CDR3 covers 13 residues. The ends lost 5 bases at V and 7 bases at J; junction bases unmatched: 9. This specimen comes from a study of response to subunit inactivated influenza vaccine. TCRdb fed the RT-PCR reads into MiXCR, producing one record per CDR3 protein. Among 530,000 or so distinct CDR3 sequences listed, around 15% were seen once. Study-wide results and limits: Only a handful of new T cells, the authors suggested, are recruited with each seasonal influenza vaccination.

This material consisted of PBMCs from blood, taken 12 days after vaccination. This TCR was recovered from a man over 45 who received an inactivated influenza vaccine. This sequence joins TRBV20-1 and TRBJ1-2; 8 nucleotides line up with TRBD1. Here the CDR3 DNA reads TGCAGTGCTTGGGCAGGGGGCGGTTTTGGCTACACCTTC. This encodes CSAWAGGGFGYTF.